The present TCR beta chain was sequenced within a study of cytomegalovirus exposure and HLA in healthy donors. PCR employed 60 Vbeta and 13 Jbeta primers. Here immunoSEQ multiplex PCR was the method, and the copy in TCRdb shows in-frame clones only, minus some. Of some 120,000 clones listed, 65% to 75% are singletons. This clone was seen a few times. V lost 5 bases and J lost 0, with 13 bases in between. CDR3 length equals 15 residues. Germline lookup yields CDR1 MNHEY and CDR2 SVGAGI. The rearrangement uses TRBV6-5 and TRBJ1-1; a weak D match, TRBD1 (6 bases). This TCR derives from a man between 35 and 55 years old in good health and CMV-seropositive. Sequenced sample: PBMCs. The DNA for the CDR3 is TGTGCCAGCAGTAAGACAGGACACATGAACACTGAAGCTTTCTTT. The encoded protein is CASSKTGHMNTEAFF.